This TCR beta chain was sequenced for a study of blood T cells in healthy people across ages. The CDR3 runs 17 residues. CDR1 is LGHNA, CDR2 YNFKEQ, per germline. Trimming removed 0 bases at V and 2 bases at J, with 14 bases between. For the second PCR, which ran for about 6 to 11 cycles, a sample-barcoded 5' primer and a J-beta primer mix were used. TCRdb re-called the 5' RACE reads through MiXCR, storing one row per CDR3 protein. The sample carries approximately 600,000 distinct CDR3 sequences, about 54% recorded once. V usage is TRBV4-2 and J usage is TRBJ2-1; D uncertain. The sequenced material came from blood. The receptor's source is a man aged 55 to 69 in good health. CDR3 in amino acids: CASSQDLGSDTYNEQFF. The CDR3, as DNA: TGTGCCAGCAGCCAAGACCTTGGCTCTGACACCTACAATGAGCAGTTCTTC.